Below are 32 T cell receptor beta chains sequenced from a single sample in a study of shared clonotypes between healthy human individuals. Naive CD8 cells comprised CD45RO-negative, CCR7-positively selected cells, excluding terminally differentiated effector memory CD45RA+ cells. Some clones are missing from TCRdb's copy, which holds only in-frame ones; the method was immunoSEQ multiplex PCR. Of a few million clones in the sample, 80% to 95% are singletons; the top ten hold approximately 1.6%. What was sequenced was naive CD8+ T cells from PBMCs. These receptor sequences come from a man aged 18-30 years in good health. Some clones in this sample may be carry-over from other donors' samples.

This chain uses TRBV9 with TRBJ2-1, with D hard to call. Per germline, CDR1 SGDLS and CDR2 YYNGEE. V was shortened by 0 bases and J by 0 bases, with 10 bases between the two germline ends. This CDR3 spans 16 amino acids. The CDR3 nucleotides read TGTGCCAGCAGCGTAGATACCAAGAGCTCCTACAATGAGCAGTTCTTC. Translating it yields CASSVDTKSSYNEQFF.

The chain joins TRBV11-3 to TRBJ2-5, with TRBD1 matching over 7 bases. The V gene's germline CDR1 is SGHNT and CDR2 YENEEA. The CDR3 totals 14 residues. V gave up 5 bases and J gave up 1 base; unmatched junction bases: 4. The CDR3 nucleotides read TGTGCCAGCAGCAACCGGGACAGCCAAGAGACCCAGTACTTC. Its translation is CASSNRDSQETQYF. Together with reference TRBV11-3 and TRBJ2-5, the CDR3 gives the full variable domain: EAGVVQSPRYKIIEKKQPVAFWCNPISGHNTLYWYLQNLGQGPELLIRYENEEAVDDSQLPKDRFSAERLKGVDSTLKIQPAELGDSAVYLCASSNRDSQETQYFGPGTRLLVL.

This clone occurred a few times. The chain carries TRBV4-1 and TRBJ2-5, with D perhaps matching TRBD2 (5 bases). CDR3 length equals 14 residues. V lost 1 base, J lost 2 bases, and 8 bases lay in between. In germline, CDR1 is MGHRA, CDR2 YSYEKL. The CDR3 DNA reads as TGCGCCAGCAGCCAAGGGACTTTACAAGAGACCCAGTACTTC. It specifies CASSQGTLQETQYF.

The rearrangement joins TRBV5-4 to TRBJ2-7; D ambiguous. Germline lookup yields CDR1 SGHNT and CDR2 YYREEE (reference sequence). Trimming shortened V by 0 bases and J by 0 bases, and 4 bases separated the two germline ends. The CDR3 runs 13 residues. CDR3 in DNA: TGTGCCAGCAGCTTGGATGCCTCCTACGAGCAGTACTTC. This sequence encodes CASSLDASYEQYF.

In the case of this clone: The sample contains more than one DNA sequence encoding this CDR3. CDR3: CASSLAVLGINYEQYF. Written as DNA, the CDR3 is TGCGCCAGCAGCTTGGCCGTATTGGGAATAAACTACGAGCAGTACTTC. J is TRBJ2-7 and V is TRBV5-1; D remains ambiguous. CDR1 and CDR2 (germline): SGHRS, YFSETQ. The germline V and J ends were trimmed by 0 bases and 3 bases, with 16 bases remaining between them. The CDR3 consists of 16 residues. The variable domain in full, completed from reference TRBV5-1 and TRBJ2-7, reads KAGVTQTPRYLIKTRGQQVTLSCSPISGHRSVSWYQQTPGQGLQFLFEYFSETQRNKGNFPGRFSGRQFSNSRSEMNVSTLELGDSALYLCASSLAVLGINYEQYFGPGTRLTVT.

V usage is TRBV6-1 and J usage is TRBJ1-5, with a tentative D call TRBD1 (5 bases). Per the germline V gene, CDR1 is MNHNS and CDR2 is SASEGT. Trimming left V 6 bases short and J 4 bases short, with 10 bases between. The CDR3 covers 13 residues. CDR3 in amino acids: CASRPRGNQPQHF. The CDR3 DNA follows: TGTGCCAGCAGGCCTCGGGGGAATCAGCCCCAGCATTTT.

Note on this clone: The junction departs from germline at one end; a sequencing error may be responsible. The chain is built from TRBV9 and TRBJ2-7; TRBD2 might be the D (5 bases). This CDR3 is 14 amino acids long. Germline CDR1 and CDR2: SGDLS and YYNGEE. CDR3: CASSVVAHSCEQYF. The CDR3 DNA reads TGTGCCAGCAGCGTAGTAGCGCACTCCTGCGAGCAGTACTTC.

The chain uses TRBV29-1 and TRBJ2-7; perhaps TRBD2 as D (5 bases). The V end lost 0 bases, the J end lost 3 bases, and 12 bases lay between the germline ends. Looked up from germline, CDR1 is SQVTM and CDR2 is ANQGSEA. CDR3 length: 14 amino acids. Here the CDR3 DNA reads TGCAGCGTTGAAGATGGATCGGGGTTCTACGAGCAGTACTTC. It codes for CSVEDGSGFYEQYF.

The CDR3 DNA follows: TGCGCCAGCAGCTTGGTGCAGGTCCGGGGCAATGAGCAGTTCTTC. This sequence encodes CASSLVQVRGNEQFF. This chain links TRBV5-1 with TRBJ2-1; D may be TRBD2 (5 bases). V shed 0 bases and J shed 6 bases, with 13 bases lying between them. There are 15 residues in the CDR3. The germline V gene has CDR1 SGHRS and CDR2 YFSETQ. The full variable domain, with the rest looked up from reference TRBV5-1 and TRBJ2-1, is KAGVTQTPRYLIKTRGQQVTLSCSPISGHRSVSWYQQTPGQGLQFLFEYFSETQRNKGNFPGRFSGRQFSNSRSEMNVSTLELGDSALYLCASSLVQVRGNEQFFGPGTRLTVL.

V and J are TRBV2 and TRBJ2-3, with 7 bases lining up with TRBD1. Germline-derived CDR1 and CDR2 are SNHLY and FYNNEI. The CDR3 consists of 15 residues. Losses at the gene ends were 8 bases for V and 2 bases for J; bases not matched to a gene: 10. This CDR3 reads CASGKGQALTDTQYF. Here the CDR3 DNA reads TGTGCCAGCGGAAAAGGACAGGCCCTCACAGATACGCAGTATTTT.

The chain carries TRBV27 and TRBJ1-2; 8 positions match TRBD1. With 7 bases clipped from V and 1 base from J, the junction kept 8 bases outside the gene matches. CDR1 and CDR2 (germline): MNHEY, SMNVEV (reference sequence). CDR3 size: 15 residues. CDR3 sequence (DNA): TGTGCCAGCACCCCCGGACAGGGCCTTAACTATGGCTACACCTTC. It codes for CASTPGQGLNYGYTF.

This sequence joins TRBV6-6 and TRBJ1-2; D uncertain. The V end was cut by 4 bases, the J end by 8 bases, with 11 bases between. This CDR3 comprises 12 residues. Per germline, CDR1 MNHNY and CDR2 SVGAGI (reference sequence). CDR3 DNA sequence: TGTGCCAGCAGTTCCCAATCGGGGGGCTACACCTTC. Encoded protein: CASSSQSGGYTF.

This clone was seen only once. V is TRBV6-1 and J is TRBJ1-2; 8 bases are shared with TRBD1. The CDR3 is made up of 13 amino acids. Germline V CDR1 and CDR2: MNHNS, SASEGT. The V and J ends lost 6 bases and 6 bases, in that order; junction bases with no gene match: 6. CDR3 bases: TGTGCCAGCAGAGACAGGGGAGTGCATGGCTACACCTTC. Protein sequence: CASRDRGVHGYTF.

This clone was seen just once. The V and J genes are TRBV28 and TRBJ1-5, with D possibly being TRBD1 (5 bases). This CDR3 has 12 amino acids. With 8 bases removed from V and 3 bases from J, the gap between germline ends came to 8 bases. The germline CDR1 and CDR2 sequences are MDHEN and SYDVKM. CDR3 bases: TGTGCCAGCGGGGCGGCCAATCAGCCCCAGCATTTT. It yields the protein CASGAANQPQHF.

V and J are TRBV7-2 and TRBJ1-5; TRBD1 might be the D (6 bases). The V end was cut by 6 bases, the J end by 7 bases, with 19 bases between. From germline, CDR1 is SGHTA and CDR2 FQGNSA. The CDR3 has 15 residues. CDR3 in amino acids: CASRLNREVGQPQHF. The CDR3, as DNA: TGTGCCAGCAGACTAAACAGGGAAGTAGGACAGCCCCAGCATTTT.

The chain carries TRBV27 and TRBJ2-7; D not resolved. Germline CDR1 reads MNHEY; CDR2 reads SMNVEV (reference sequence). The V gene lost 4 bases and the J gene lost 3 bases, with 10 bases spanning the gap. The CDR3 length is 13 residues. The DNA for the CDR3 is TGTGCCAGCAGTTGGAGCTTGAACTACGAGCAGTACTTC. Translated: CASSWSLNYEQYF.

CDR3 bases: TGCAGCGTTTTAGACTTCGGCGAAGTCTATGGCTACACCTTC. Translation gives CSVLDFGEVYGYTF. The chain employs TRBV29-1 and TRBJ1-2; D remains ambiguous. CDR1 and CDR2 from the germline V gene are SQVTM and ANQGSEA. V lost 5 bases and J lost 4, with 17 bases in between. The CDR3 has 14 amino acids.

V is TRBV9 and J is TRBJ1-4; 7 bases are a match to TRBD1. CDR3 size: 17 residues. CDR1 and CDR2 from the germline V gene are SGDLS and YYNGEE. With V trimmed by 3 bases and J by 6 bases, 14 bases remained unmatched. The CDR3 protein is CASSARDSQGWDEKLFF. The DNA for the CDR3 is TGTGCCAGCAGCGCCCGGGACAGTCAGGGCTGGGATGAAAAACTGTTTTTT.

The chain uses TRBV30 and TRBJ2-1; no clear D. The CDR3 is 12 residues long. CDR1 and CDR2 from the germline V gene are GTSNPN and SVGIG (reference sequence). Trimming took off 3 bases at V and 10 bases at J, with 13 bases between the two ends. CDR3 DNA sequence: TGTGCCTGGAGAGCTCTAGGGTTCGAGCAGTTCTTC. Protein: CAWRALGFEQFF. Based on the CDR3 plus reference TRBV30 and TRBJ2-1, the full variable domain is SQTIHQWPATLVQPVGSPLSLECTVEGTSNPNLYWYRQAAGRGLQLLFYSVGIGQISSEVPQNLSASRPQDRQFILSSKKLLLSDSGFYLCAWRALGFEQFFGPGTRLTVL.

A few counts support this clone. V gene TRBV2 combines with J gene TRBJ1-1; TRBD1 is a possible D gene (5 bases). The germline gives CDR1 SNHLY, CDR2 FYNNEI. The V gene lost 6 bases and the J gene lost 1 base, with 9 bases spanning the gap. This CDR3 has 13 amino acids. The chain's CDR3 is CASRVGGNTEAFF. In DNA form, the CDR3 reads TGTGCCAGCAGGGTCGGGGGGAACACTGAAGCTTTCTTT. Based on the CDR3 plus reference TRBV2 and TRBJ1-1, the full variable domain is EPEVTQTPSHQVTQMGQEVILRCVPISNHLYFYWYRQILGQKVEFLVSFYNNEISEKSEIFDDQFSVERPDGSNFTLKIRSTKLEDSAMYFCASRVGGNTEAFFGQGTRLTVV.

The chain uses TRBV30 and TRBJ1-1; 9 bases fit TRBD1. This CDR3 comprises 13 residues. The germline V gene has CDR1 GTSNPN and CDR2 SVGIG (reference sequence). After removal of 3 bases from V and 5 bases from J, the junction contained 4 bases not matched to a gene. The CDR3 nucleotides are TGTGCCTGGAGCGGGACAGGGATTACTGAAGCTTTCTTT. It translates to CAWSGTGITEAFF.

This chain joins TRBV27 and TRBJ2-6, with D perhaps matching TRBD1 (6 bases). Per the germline V gene, CDR1 is MNHEY and CDR2 is SMNVEV (reference sequence). V shed 3 bases and J shed 2 bases, with 17 bases lying between them. The CDR3 has 18 residues. The CDR3: CASSLTQGLTPGANVLTF. CDR3 nucleotide sequence: TGTGCCAGCAGTTTGACCCAGGGGCTCACGCCTGGGGCCAACGTCCTGACTTTC.

V is TRBV7-3 and J is TRBJ2-2, with TRBD1 identical over 9 bases. There are 16 residues in the CDR3. CDR1 SGHTA and CDR2 FQGTGA come from the germline V gene. V dropped 6 bases and J dropped 3; count of bases not matched to a gene: 8. The DNA for the CDR3 is TGTGCCAGCAGATCAACAGGGGGCTGGGACACCGGGGAGCTGTTTTTT. It specifies CASRSTGGWDTGELFF.

V and J are TRBV6-1 and TRBJ2-1; maybe TRBD1 (6 bases). There are 15 residues in the CDR3. V lost 6 bases to trimming and J lost 3 bases, with 15 bases between them. Germline lookup yields CDR1 MNHNS and CDR2 SASEGT. The CDR3: CASSDGTLLYNEQFF. CDR3 DNA sequence: TGTGCCAGCAGCGATGGGACACTCCTCTACAATGAGCAGTTCTTC.

In DNA form, the CDR3 reads TGTGCCAGCAGCCTTGGAGGACAGCGGGGTGACTATGGCTACACCTTC. Protein sequence: CASSLGGQRGDYGYTF. V and J are TRBV14 and TRBJ1-2, with a weak D call TRBD1 (6 bases). Germline CDR1 is SGHDN and CDR2 is FVKESK. Trimming took off 4 bases at V and 3 bases at J, with 18 bases between the two ends. The length of the CDR3 is 16 residues.

The chain combines TRBV5-1 with TRBJ2-5, with TRBD1 as a possible D gene (6 bases). This CDR3 has 14 residues. V lost 3 bases, J lost 0 bases, and 9 bases lay in between. Germline loops: CDR1 SGHRS, CDR2 YFSETQ. CDR3 DNA sequence: TGCGCCAGCAGCTCCGACAGGCACCAAGAGACCCAGTACTTC. Translating gives CASSSDRHQETQYF.

Only one count was recorded for this clone. The chain couples TRBV27 to TRBJ2-1; 10 bases are shared with TRBD1. J gave up 9 bases and V 8 bases, and 4 bases lay outside the gene matches. In germline, CDR1 is MNHEY, CDR2 SMNVEV (reference sequence). The CDR3 is 12 residues long. CDR3 sequence: CASRQGASEQFF. In nucleotides, the CDR3 is TGTGCCAGCCGACAGGGGGCGAGTGAGCAGTTCTTC.

In this sample, this clone turned up once. The rearrangement joins TRBV4-1 to TRBJ1-3; D not certain. Germline CDR1 is MGHRA and CDR2 is YSYEKL. The CDR3 runs to 15 residues. With 4 bases removed from V and 0 bases from J, the gap between germline ends came to 10 bases. The DNA for the CDR3 is TGCGCCAGCAGCCTAAGAGAGGCCTCTGGAAACACCATATATTTT. It yields the protein CASSLREASGNTIYF.

The chain couples TRBV19 to TRBJ2-7; 9 bases map to TRBD2. CDR3 length: 15 amino acids. Germline V gene sequence: CDR1 LNHDA, CDR2 SQIVND (reference sequence). Germline trimming cut 7 bases from V and 4 bases from J; bases unmatched to any gene: 11. The CDR3 DNA reads as TGTGCCAGTAAGGAGAATGCGGGAGGGAGATACGAGCAGTACTTC. This translates into CASKENAGGRYEQYF. The full variable domain, with the rest looked up from reference TRBV19 and TRBJ2-7, is DGGITQSPKYLFRKEGQNVTLSCEQNLNHDAMYWYRQDPGQGLRLIYYSQIVNDFQKGDIAEGYSVSREKKESFPLTVTSAQKNPTAFYLCASKENAGGRYEQYFGPGTRLTVT.

The chain combines TRBV5-4 with TRBJ2-7, with D hard to call. Germline CDR1 SGHNT, CDR2 YYREEE (reference sequence). Trimming shortened V by 0 bases and J by 0 bases, and 16 bases separated the two germline ends. This CDR3 contains 17 residues. Here the CDR3 DNA reads TGTGCCAGCAGCTTGGGCCCTGTCGGGTTGAGCTCCTACGAGCAGTACTTC. Translation gives CASSLGPVGLSSYEQYF.

V is TRBV9 and J is TRBJ2-3, with D possibly called TRBD1 or TRBD2 (6 bases each). The CDR3 consists of 15 residues. Trimming shortened V by 3 bases and J by 6 bases, and 17 bases separated the two germline ends. Germline V lookup: CDR1 SGDLS, CDR2 YYNGEE. CDR3 bases: TGTGCCAGCAGCGGCGGGACACAGAAGTGGGATACGCAGTATTTT. Encoded protein: CASSGGTQKWDTQYF.

The V gene is TRBV28, the J gene TRBJ2-7; 8 nucleotides line up with TRBD1. Germline V gene sequence: CDR1 MDHEN, CDR2 SYDVKM. Trimming removed 6 bases from V and 2 bases from J; junction bases left unmatched: 9. This CDR3 has 15 amino acids. The CDR3 bases are TGTGCCAGCAGCCGGTTCGGACAGGGTCCCTACGAGCAGTACTTC. It is translated as CASSRFGQGPYEQYF. The variable domain in full, completed from reference TRBV28 and TRBJ2-7, reads DVKVTQSSRYLVKRTGEKVFLECVQDMDHENMFWYRQDPGLGLRLIYFSYDVKMKEKGDIPEGYSVSREKKERFSLILESASTNQTSMYLCASSRFGQGPYEQYFGPGTRLTVT.